This T cell receptor (beta chain) was captured in a study of shared clonotypes between healthy human individuals (dated by TCRdb to the early 2020s). Study-level background: A couple of women and a few men aged 18 to 49 years were included in the cohort. Per donor, three plates each were used for CD4 naive and CD4 memory, two for CD8 naive, and one for CD8 memory. To estimate repertoire size and how much clonotypes are shared between individuals, the study performed deep sequencing of blood TCR repertoires from a few healthy adults. To increase sequencing depth and limit assay-specific biases, different laboratories used diverse techniques to prepare libraries and sequence TCR repertoires. Per donor, leukapheresis produced somewhere between about 0.85 and 9.5 billion PBMCs.

The CDR3 contains 14 residues, cysteine and phenylalanine counted. This entry keeps only the CDR3 DNA: 42 bases, framed from base 1. A distance of 10 bases separates the germline ends of V and J, which lose 1 base and 9 bases respectively. CDR1 and CDR2, per the germline V gene (reference sequence), are MNHNY and SVGAGI. Beyond this particular receptor, the publication reports: Incomplete sequencing was indicated by rarefaction of sorted-subset datasets, despite the large sequencing depth. The genetic and exposure-history diversity represented was limited by the small number of donors. Compared with non-shared clonotypes, the clonotypes found in all four sorted-subset donors had higher generation probabilities. Sharing across several donors was observed for around 5% of naive CD4, 3% to 3.5% of naive CD8, about 2.3% of memory CD4, and roughly 0.4% of memory CD8 clonotypes. Larger estimated clonotype richness was generally found for naive subsets than for memory subsets. Based on pairwise subsampling, the degree of clonotype sharing among donors was expected to be affected by sequencing depth. Sampling was limited to blood, and TCR repertoires in tissue likely differ from TCR repertoires in blood.

The donors were healthy, HIV-negative adults with no recently reported acute infections or vaccinations. Every donor was a Caucasian adult living in Nashville, Tennessee, USA. CD4+ T cells were enriched by magnetic negative selection; naive cells were then positively selected on CD45RA, and the negative fraction formed the memory subset. Blood was obtained by leukapheresis, after which PBMCs were separated by Ficoll-Histopaque density gradient centrifugation and cryopreserved in liquid nitrogen vapor phase. Analytical flow cytometry was used to check the purity and quantity of each magnetically sorted T cell population. Each sorted fraction had its genomic DNA isolated and then quantified by UV absorbance on a Nanodrop 2000c. Using the deep immunoSEQ assay, multiplex PCR amplified TCR CDR3 regions from genomic DNA. Extracted genomic DNA from each cell subset was spread evenly across all wells of several immunoSEQ 96-well plates, with each plate serving as a replicate. Each replicate PCR for sorted subsets received about 0.2 ug genomic DNA, equal to tens of thousands of T cell genomes. The purified libraries were quantified using a Qubit 3.0 fluorometer, sized with a Bioanalyzer 2100, and then quantified again using the KAPA Library Quantification kit. A separate single-read 150-cycle Illumina NextSeq 550 flow cell was used to sequence each immunoSEQ 96-well plate. On the authors' methods: The immunoSEQ output contained only junctional sequences without quality scores, so filtering could not match that applied to full-length reads. To assign V/J genes and CDR3, sequences were annotated against IMGT germline references using PyIR, a Python wrapper for IgBLAST v1.9. Any read was removed if the V/J assignment was weak (E-value above 1e-6), the CDR3 was missing, or the read contained stop codons, out-of-frame junctions, or ambiguous translated residues. V3J clonotypes were defined as sequences sharing the same inferred V gene, J gene, and CDR3 amino acid sequence. Percentage overlap between repertoires was computed as shared unique clonotypes divided by the size of the smaller repertoire. Richness of each repertoire was evaluated using RTK rarefaction, the Chao1 estimator, and Recon v2.1 estimates of unobserved clonotypes. For all TCRbeta clonotypes obtained by the gDNA method from several donors, generation probabilities were computed with OLGA. TCRdb carries this immuneACCESS record with in-frame sequences only. Its versions omit some clonotypes, under half of them owing to an unresolved V gene in the studies checked, with the rest unexplained. That table supplies the V and J calls and clone size; D and trimming were determined from the DNA. Within this sample are about 2 million clones, with 90% to 95% of them counted one time only. Together, the top ten hold 0.1% to 0.15% of the sample.

Comments on this clone: Which antigen it targets is not known. No clone much larger than this one lies a single base away; base qualities are absent.

The receptor was derived from a man aged 18 to 30 in good health. The sequenced sample consisted of naive CD4+ T cells sorted from blood. The sample's cell subset or site, from its label and the paper: CD45RA+ positively selected. The rearrangement combines TRBV6-6 with TRBJ1-6, with the D gene not confidently named. The DNA is TGTGCCAGCAGTTACTTAGGGTTAGGTTCACCCCTCCACTTT. The translation is CASSYLGLGSPLHF.